Below, one T cell receptor beta chain is given with its context. Its target is not known. The data stem from a study of regulatory and conventional T cells in RAG deficiency. Study-wide findings and caveats: Shorter CDR3s in all patient subsets; >85% Treg-Tconv overlap in Omenn. Shannon entropy was markedly lower and Simpson indices higher in RAG-deficient patients than control T-cell subsets.

Germline lookup yields CDR1 SGHKS and CDR2 YYEKEE (reference sequence). This CDR3 contains 15 residues. V trimming: 4 bases; J trimming: 6 bases; junction bases outside the gene matches: 5. Sequencing was performed with immunoSEQ multiplex PCR; in TCRdb, only in-frame clones are kept and a portion is missing. This table holds over 7,500 clones, approximately 80% found once. These same data were also listed under a study on regulatory T cells. This second study notes: The primer mix had 52 TRBV and 13 TRBJ primers.

Sample: CD8+ T cells sorted from blood. This chain uses TRBV5-5 with TRBJ2-1; 12 bases match TRBD2. The TCR was taken from a human donor in good health. This CDR3 is CASSNGLAGLNEQFF. The CDR3 DNA is TGTGCCAGCAGCAACGGACTAGCGGGGCTCAATGAGCAGTTCTTC.